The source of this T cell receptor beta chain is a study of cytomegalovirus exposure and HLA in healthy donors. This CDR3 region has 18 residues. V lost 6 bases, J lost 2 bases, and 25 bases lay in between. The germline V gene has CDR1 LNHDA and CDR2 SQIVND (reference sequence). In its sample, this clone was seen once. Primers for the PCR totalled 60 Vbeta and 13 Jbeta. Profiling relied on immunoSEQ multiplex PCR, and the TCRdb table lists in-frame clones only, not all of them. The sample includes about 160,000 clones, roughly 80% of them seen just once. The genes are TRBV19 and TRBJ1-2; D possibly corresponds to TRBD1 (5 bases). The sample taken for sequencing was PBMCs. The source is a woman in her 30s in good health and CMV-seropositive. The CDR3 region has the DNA TGTGCCAGTAGACGGAGGGGAACGGACTCTCCTGGCAACTATGGCTACACCTTC. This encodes CASRRRGTDSPGNYGYTF.